Presented here are 22 T cell receptor beta chains from one specimen sequenced in a study of blood T cell repertoires in COVID-19. Method: immunoSEQ multiplex PCR; TCRdb's copy keeps in-frame clones and lacks some. The top ten hold under 55% of the sample, which has tens of thousands of clones, approximately 88% seen once. Sequences were obtained from peripheral blood. The receptors were gathered from a human donor in a cohort sampled during active COVID-19.

The chain recombines TRBV18 with TRBJ1-1, with 7 bases fitting TRBD1. This CDR3 is built from 19 residues. V was pared by 5 bases and J by 0 bases, with 18 bases of the junction left unmatched. Germline values: CDR1 KGHSH, CDR2 LQKENI. CDR3 amino acids: CASSIIAEGGPHVNTEAFF. CDR3 coding DNA: TGTGCCAGCTCAATAATAGCTGAAGGGGGCCCGCACGTGAACACTGAAGCTTTCTTT.

J is TRBJ2-2 and V is TRBV2, with a possible D match to TRBD2 (6 bases). The germline V gene encodes CDR1 SNHLY and CDR2 FYNNEI. Trimming took off 2 bases at V and 6 bases at J, with 10 bases between the two ends. CDR3 length: 14 amino acids. As DNA, the CDR3 is TGTGCCAGCAGTGAAAGGGAGGTAGCCGGGGAGCTGTTTTTT. This sequence encodes CASSEREVAGELFF.

V usage is TRBV7-9 and J usage is TRBJ1-2, with D maybe TRBD1 (6 bases). V lost 2 bases and J 8 bases, leaving 12 bases between the germline ends. CDR3 length: 13 residues. Looked up from germline, CDR1 is SEHNR and CDR2 is FQNEAQ (reference sequence). CDR3 DNA: TGTGCCAGCAGCTTATCCCCAGGGGAGGGCTACACCTTC. Translating it yields CASSLSPGEGYTF.

The sample holds a few counts of this clone. The genes are TRBV2 and TRBJ2-1; D is uncertain. This CDR3 spans 12 amino acids. CDR1 is SNHLY, CDR2 FYNNEI, per germline. V was trimmed by 7 bases and J by 4 bases, leaving 8 bases between them. DNA for the CDR3: TGTGCCAGCAATTTACAGTACAATGAGCAGTTCTTC. It is translated as CASNLQYNEQFF.

This chain connects TRBV5-4 to TRBJ2-7; TRBD1 matches 7 bases. Germline V lookup: CDR1 SGHNT, CDR2 YYREEE (reference sequence). J gave up 7 bases and V 4 bases, and 14 bases lay outside the gene matches. CDR3 length: 15 residues. CDR3 nucleotides: TGTGCCAGCAGCCAGAGTCGACAGGGATCGGGGGAGCAGTACTTC. Amino acids: CASSQSRQGSGEQYF.

The chain combines TRBV7-3 with TRBJ2-5; maybe TRBD2 (5 bases). CDR1 is SGHTA, CDR2 FQGTGA, per germline. This CDR3 region has 14 residues. The V and J ends lost 3 bases and 2 bases respectively, with 10 bases between them. The CDR3 spells CASSFGPGQETQYF. The CDR3 bases are TGTGCCAGCAGCTTCGGACCGGGACAAGAGACCCAGTACTTC.

This clone has just a few counts. The CDR3 region is CAWSKGTAGDQPQHF. For the CDR3, the DNA is TGTGCCTGGAGTAAGGGAACAGCCGGGGATCAGCCCCAGCATTTT. The rearrangement uses TRBV30 and TRBJ1-5; no reliable D call. V was pared by 2 bases and J by 5 bases, with 16 bases between. Germline V CDR1 and CDR2: GTSNPN, SVGIG (reference sequence). This CDR3 comprises 15 residues.

This chain links TRBV29-1 with TRBJ2-7; TRBD1 agrees at 9 bases. The V gene's germline CDR1 is SQVTM and CDR2 ANQGSEA. The J segment lost 4 bases and the V segment lost 7 bases, leaving 11 bases of the junction unmatched. This CDR3 comprises 14 residues. The CDR3, as DNA: TGCAGCGCCAAAGATGGGACAGGGAGGTACGAGCAGTACTTC. Encoded protein: CSAKDGTGRYEQYF.

The chain uses TRBV6-2 or TRBV6-3 and TRBJ2-1; 13 nucleotides agree with TRBD2. Germline CDR1 and CDR2: MNHEY and SVGEGT. The junction had 4 bases not matched to a gene; V was cut back by 5 bases and J by 9 bases. The CDR3 has 14 amino acids. The DNA for the CDR3 is TGTGCCAGCAGTACTAGCGGGGGGGCCGGTGAGCAGTTCTTC. This translates into CASSTSGGAGEQFF.

The chain uses TRBV28 and TRBJ1-2, with D perhaps matching TRBD1 (5 bases). V was pared by 5 bases and J by 8 bases, with 15 bases between. Germline CDR1 MDHEN, CDR2 SYDVKM. The CDR3 runs 13 residues. CDR3: CASSQDKTRGYTF. The CDR3 DNA is TGTGCCAGCAGTCAGGACAAGACTAGAGGCTACACCTTC.

This sequence joins TRBV6-5 and TRBJ2-5, with D perhaps TRBD1 (6 bases). This CDR3 comprises 13 residues. The ends were cut back, 7 bases at V and 3 bases at J, with 12 bases in the middle. Germline V lookup: CDR1 MNHEY, CDR2 SVGAGI. Here the CDR3 reads CASIRGDKETQYF. The CDR3 DNA follows: TGTGCCAGCATCAGGGGTGATAAAGAGACCCAGTACTTC.

The chain is built from TRBV6-5 and TRBJ2-3, with 8 bases lining up with TRBD2. This CDR3 is 15 amino acids long. The germline gives CDR1 MNHEY, CDR2 SVGAGI. V dropped 4 bases and J dropped 0; count of bases not matched to a gene: 3. The CDR3 sequence: CASSLSSGSTDTQYF. The CDR3 coding sequence is TGTGCCAGCAGTTTATCTAGCGGGAGCACAGATACGCAGTATTTT.

The CDR3 here is CASSPYRDRGGGYTF. The CDR3 DNA reads as TGTGCCAGCAGCCCGTACCGGGACAGGGGTGGCGGCTACACCTTC. The J gene is TRBJ1-2, the V gene TRBV7-8; 10 bases match TRBD1. Germline V lookup: CDR1 SGHVS, CDR2 FQNEAQ. This CDR3 is 15 amino acids long. Germline trimming cut 5 bases from V and 8 bases from J; bases unmatched to any gene: 11. Together with reference TRBV7-8 and TRBJ1-2, the CDR3 gives the full variable domain: GAGVSQSPRYKVAKRGQDVALRCDPISGHVSLFWYQQALGQGPEFLTYFQNEAQLDKSGLPSDRFFAERPEGSVSTLKIQRTQQEDSAVYLCASSPYRDRGGGYTFGSGTRLTVV.

This chain joins TRBV18 and TRBJ1-2; 9 bases are a match to TRBD1. The germline CDR1 and CDR2 sequences are KGHSH and LQKENI. The trim removed 3 bases at V and 5 bases at J, leaving 7 bases unmatched. This CDR3 has 15 amino acids. The DNA of the CDR3 is TGTGCCAGCTCACCGTACCGGGACAGGGTTTATGGCTACACCTTC. It codes for CASSPYRDRVYGYTF.

V is TRBV6-7 and J is TRBJ1-6, with D possibly matching TRBD1 (6 bases). TRBV6-7 is known as an ORF, though its function is uncertain. V lost 5 bases, J lost 7 bases, and 18 bases lay in between. The CDR3 extends over 16 amino acids. The CDR3 coding sequence is TGTGCCAGCAGTGGACGACAGGCCGCAGTAAATTCACCCCTCCACTTT. As protein: CASSGRQAAVNSPLHF.

This chain uses TRBV30 with TRBJ2-5; TRBD1 matches 12 bases. The CDR3 totals 16 residues. J was trimmed by 5 bases and V by 2 bases; bases with no gene match: 9. Germline loops: CDR1 GTSNPN, CDR2 SVGIG (reference sequence). The CDR3 nucleotides are TGTGCCTGGAGTTTGTCGGGACAGGGGGCGGGTGAGACCCAGTACTTC. Amino acids: CAWSLSGQGAGETQYF.

The chain employs TRBV5-1 and TRBJ1-2; TRBD1 agrees at 9 bases. Germline assignment: CDR1 SGHRS and CDR2 YFSETQ. The V and J ends lost 7 bases and 6 bases, in that order; junction bases with no gene match: 10. The CDR3 is made up of 14 amino acids. This chain's CDR3 is CASSGTGILDGYTF. The CDR3, as DNA: TGCGCCAGCTCCGGGACAGGGATACTCGATGGCTACACCTTC.

V gene TRBV28 combines with J gene TRBJ1-5; no firm D call. V shed 1 base and J shed 4 bases, with 2 bases lying between them. In germline, CDR1 is MDHEN, CDR2 SYDVKM. The length of the CDR3 is 12 residues. For the CDR3, the DNA is TGTGCCAGCAGTTTATTAAATCAGCCCCAGCATTTT. This codes for CASSLLNQPQHF. Combining the CDR3 with reference TRBV28 and TRBJ1-5 gives the whole variable domain DVKVTQSSRYLVKRTGEKVFLECVQDMDHENMFWYRQDPGLGLRLIYFSYDVKMKEKGDIPEGYSVSREKKERFSLILESASTNQTSMYLCASSLLNQPQHFGDGTRLSIL.

Only one count was recorded for this clone. V is TRBV11-2 and J is TRBJ2-2; 9 positions agree with TRBD2. The germline V gene encodes CDR1 SGHAT and CDR2 FQNNGV. The CDR3 length is 19 residues. V shed 3 bases and J 1 base; nucleotides not matched to a gene: 12. As DNA, the CDR3 is TGTGCCAGCAGCTTTTTAAGCGGGGGGTCCCCTCGGAACACCGGGGAGCTGTTTTTT. This encodes CASSFLSGGSPRNTGELFF.

The V call is TRBV7-9, the J call TRBJ1-4, with D maybe TRBD1 (5 bases). Deletions cut 5 bases from V and 6 bases from J, with 13 bases between. The CDR3 runs to 14 residues. Looked up from germline, CDR1 is SEHNR and CDR2 is FQNEAQ (reference sequence). The DNA of the CDR3 is TGTGCCAGCAGCCCCCGGGGGTTAGATGAAAAACTGTTTTTT. It codes for CASSPRGLDEKLFF.

V and J are TRBV27 and TRBJ1-2; D not resolved. Between the trimmed V and J ends, which lost 0 bases and 8 bases, there was a span of 16 bases. There are 15 residues in the CDR3. Germline CDR1 reads MNHEY; CDR2 reads SMNVEV (reference sequence). The CDR3 DNA sequence: TGTGCCAGCAGTTTATCCCCACAGTCCTACCGGGGCTACACCTTC. As protein: CASSLSPQSYRGYTF.

This clone was seen just once. The chain links TRBV29-1 to TRBJ1-4; D is ambiguous. The germline V gene encodes CDR1 SQVTM and CDR2 ANQGSEA. The CDR3 loop spans 10 amino acids. V was clipped by 6 bases and J by 8 bases, with 7 bases between them. The CDR3 loop is CSVQREKLFF. The CDR3 nucleotides read TGCAGCGTCCAACGGGAAAAACTGTTTTTT.